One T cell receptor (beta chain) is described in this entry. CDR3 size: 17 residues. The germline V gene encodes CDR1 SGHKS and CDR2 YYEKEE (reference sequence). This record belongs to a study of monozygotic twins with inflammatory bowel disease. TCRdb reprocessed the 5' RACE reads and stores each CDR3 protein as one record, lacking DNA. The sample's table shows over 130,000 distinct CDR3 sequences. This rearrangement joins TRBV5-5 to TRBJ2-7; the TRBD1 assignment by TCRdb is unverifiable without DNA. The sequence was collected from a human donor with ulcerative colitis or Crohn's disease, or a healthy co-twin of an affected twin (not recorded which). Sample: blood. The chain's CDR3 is CASSLALTGTELYEQYF.